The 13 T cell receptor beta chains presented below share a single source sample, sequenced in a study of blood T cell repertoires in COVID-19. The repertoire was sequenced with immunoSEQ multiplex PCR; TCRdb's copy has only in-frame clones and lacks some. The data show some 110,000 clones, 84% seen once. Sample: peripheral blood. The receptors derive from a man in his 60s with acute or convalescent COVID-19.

The chain's CDR3 is CASSLGSGRSYNEQFF. The CDR3 DNA sequence: TGTGCCAGCAGCTTAGGAAGCGGGCGCTCCTACAATGAGCAGTTCTTC. This chain connects TRBV11-2 to TRBJ2-1; possible D gene TRBD2, 6 bases. The germline gives CDR1 SGHAT, CDR2 FQNNGV. Trimming removed 1 base from V and 0 bases from J, with 10 bases in between. This CDR3 has 16 residues.

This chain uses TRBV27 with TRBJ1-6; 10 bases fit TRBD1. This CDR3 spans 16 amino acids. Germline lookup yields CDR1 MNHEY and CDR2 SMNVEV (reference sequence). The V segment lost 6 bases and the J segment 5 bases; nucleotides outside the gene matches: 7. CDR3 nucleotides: TGTGCCAGCAGAACCCGGGACAGGGGCCATAATTCACCCCTCCACTTT. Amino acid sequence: CASRTRDRGHNSPLHF.

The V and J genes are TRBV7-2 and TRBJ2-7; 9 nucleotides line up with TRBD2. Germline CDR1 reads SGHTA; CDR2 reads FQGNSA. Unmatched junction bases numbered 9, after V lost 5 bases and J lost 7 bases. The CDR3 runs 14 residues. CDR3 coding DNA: TGTGCCAGCAGCGCAATGGCGGGAGGGGGAGAGCAGTACGTC. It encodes CASSAMAGGGEQYV.

The CDR3 reads CASSLWSGHEQFF. The CDR3 DNA reads TGTGCCAGCAGTTTATGGAGCGGGCATGAGCAGTTCTTC. The V and J genes are TRBV27 and TRBJ2-1, with D perhaps matching TRBD2 (6 bases). The CDR3 extends over 13 amino acids. The V and J ends lost 1 base and 8 bases respectively, with 9 bases between them. CDR1 is MNHEY, CDR2 SMNVEV, per germline (reference sequence).

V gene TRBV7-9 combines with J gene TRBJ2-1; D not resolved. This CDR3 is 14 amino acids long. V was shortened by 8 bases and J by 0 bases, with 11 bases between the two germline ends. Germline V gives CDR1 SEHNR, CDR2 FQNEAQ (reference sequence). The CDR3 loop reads CASLGYSSYNEQFF. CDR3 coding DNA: TGTGCCAGCTTAGGATACAGCTCCTACAATGAGCAGTTCTTC.

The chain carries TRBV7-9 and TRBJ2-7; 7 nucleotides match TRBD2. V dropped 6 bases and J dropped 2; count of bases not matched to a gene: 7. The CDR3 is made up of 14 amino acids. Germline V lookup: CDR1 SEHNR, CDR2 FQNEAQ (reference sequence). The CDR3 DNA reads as TGTGCCAGCAGTCAAAGCGGGGAAGCCTACGAGCAGTACTTC. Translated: CASSQSGEAYEQYF.

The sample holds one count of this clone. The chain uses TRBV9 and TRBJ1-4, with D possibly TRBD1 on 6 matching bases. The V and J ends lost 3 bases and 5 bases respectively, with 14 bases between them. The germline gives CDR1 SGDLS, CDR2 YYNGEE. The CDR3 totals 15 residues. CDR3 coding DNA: TGTGCCAGCAGCGCAACCGGGACAAGAAATGAAAAACTGTTTTTT. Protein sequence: CASSATGTRNEKLFF.

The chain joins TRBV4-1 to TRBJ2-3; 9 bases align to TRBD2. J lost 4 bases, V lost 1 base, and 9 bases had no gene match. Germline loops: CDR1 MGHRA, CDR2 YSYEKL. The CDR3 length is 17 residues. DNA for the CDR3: TGCGCCAGCAGCCAAGTGGCCAGCGGGAGGTTCGCAGATACGCAGTATTTT. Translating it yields CASSQVASGRFADTQYF.

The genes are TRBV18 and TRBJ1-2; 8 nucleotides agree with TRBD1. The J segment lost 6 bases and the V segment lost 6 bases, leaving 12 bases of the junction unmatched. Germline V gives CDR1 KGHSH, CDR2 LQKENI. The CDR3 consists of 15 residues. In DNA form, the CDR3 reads TGTGCCAGCTCCTATGACAGGGGACCGAATGATGGCTACACCTTC. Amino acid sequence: CASSYDRGPNDGYTF.

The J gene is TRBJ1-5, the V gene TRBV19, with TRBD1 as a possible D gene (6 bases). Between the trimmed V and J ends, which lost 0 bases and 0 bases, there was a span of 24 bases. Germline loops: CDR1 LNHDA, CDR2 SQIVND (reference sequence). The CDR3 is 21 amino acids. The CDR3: CASSIEADSRIAGYSNQPQHF. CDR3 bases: TGTGCCAGTAGTATAGAGGCGGACAGTCGAATAGCCGGGTATAGCAATCAGCCCCAGCATTTT. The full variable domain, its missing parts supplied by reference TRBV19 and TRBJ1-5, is DGGITQSPKYLFRKEGQNVTLSCEQNLNHDAMYWYRQDPGQGLRLIYYSQIVNDFQKGDIAEGYSVSREKKESFPLTVTSAQKNPTAFYLCASSIEADSRIAGYSNQPQHFGDGTRLSIL.

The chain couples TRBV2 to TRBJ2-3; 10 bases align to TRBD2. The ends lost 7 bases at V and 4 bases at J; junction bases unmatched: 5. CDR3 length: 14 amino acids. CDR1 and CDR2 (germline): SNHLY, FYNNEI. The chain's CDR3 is CASNRLAGADTQYF. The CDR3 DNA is TGTGCCAGCAATCGACTAGCGGGTGCAGATACGCAGTATTTT.

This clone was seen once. The CDR3 reads CASSYSRGGEISYTF. Here the CDR3 DNA reads TGTGCCAGCAGTTACTCGCGAGGGGGAGAAATCAGCTACACCTTC. The V and J genes are TRBV6-5 and TRBJ1-2; TRBD1 might be the D (6 bases). Trimming left V 0 bases short and J 9 bases short, with 17 bases between. The CDR3 is made up of 15 amino acids. Germline CDR1 reads MNHEY; CDR2 reads SVGAGI.

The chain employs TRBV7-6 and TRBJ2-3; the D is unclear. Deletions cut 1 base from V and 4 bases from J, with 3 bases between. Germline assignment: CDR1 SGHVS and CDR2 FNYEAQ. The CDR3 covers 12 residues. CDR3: CASSLDSDTQYF. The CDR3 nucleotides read TGTGCCAGCAGCTTAGACTCAGATACGCAGTATTTT.